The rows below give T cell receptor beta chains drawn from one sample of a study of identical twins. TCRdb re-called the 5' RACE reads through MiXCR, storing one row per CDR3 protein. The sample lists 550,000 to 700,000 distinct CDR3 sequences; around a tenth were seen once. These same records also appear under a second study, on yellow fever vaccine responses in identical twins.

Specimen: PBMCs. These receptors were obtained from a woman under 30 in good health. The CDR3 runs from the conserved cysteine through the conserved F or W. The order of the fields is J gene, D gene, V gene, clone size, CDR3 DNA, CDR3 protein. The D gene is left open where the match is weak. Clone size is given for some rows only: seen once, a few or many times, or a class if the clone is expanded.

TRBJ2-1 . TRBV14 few TGTGCCAGCAGCCAACTTCTCGGGATGGGCAATGAGCAGTTCTTC CASSQLLGMGNEQFF
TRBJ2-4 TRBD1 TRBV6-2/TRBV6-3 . TGTGCCAGCAGTTACACACAGGGGACCAAAAACATTCAGCACTTC CASSYTQGTKNIQHF
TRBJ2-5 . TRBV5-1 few TGCGCCAGCAGCTTGGAGGGTCCCCAAGAGACCCAGTACTTC CASSLEGPQETQYF
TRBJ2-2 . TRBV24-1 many TGTGCCACCAGTCAGGGTGGTGGCACCGGGGAGCTGTTTTTT CATSQGGGTGELFF
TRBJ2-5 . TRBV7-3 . TGTGCTAGCAGCTCCCCCCTCACGCCACAAGAGACCCAGTACTTC CASSSPLTPQETQYF
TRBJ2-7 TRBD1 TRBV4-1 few TGCGCCAGCAGCCCTAACGACAGGGTCTACGAGCAGTACTTC CASSPNDRVYEQYF
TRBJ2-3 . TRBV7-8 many TGTGCCAGCAGTTTGGAGGGAGATACGCAGTATTTT CASSLEGDTQYF
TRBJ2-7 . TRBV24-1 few TGTGCCACCAGGAGCAGGGACTCCTACGAGCAGTACTTC CATRSRDSYEQYF
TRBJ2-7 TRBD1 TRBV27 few TGTGCCAGTTCCGGGACAGGCGTAGCCGAGCAGTACTTC CASSGTGVAEQYF
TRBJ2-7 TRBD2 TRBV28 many TGTGCCAGCAGTCCCCCGGGGGGGGCCTACGAGCAGTACTTC CASSPPGGAYEQYF
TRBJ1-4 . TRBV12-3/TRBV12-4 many TGTGCCAGCGCCCCAGGGAGAGAAAAACTGTTTTTT CASAPGREKLFF
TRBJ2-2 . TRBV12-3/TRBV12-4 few TGTGCCAGCAGTTTTAAGGGGATCTGGACCGGGGAGCTGTTTTTT CASSFKGIWTGELFF
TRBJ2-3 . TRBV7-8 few TGTGCCAGCAGCTTAGTCGGGTCCCAGGTGGTGGCAGATACGCAGTATTTT CASSLVGSQVVADTQYF
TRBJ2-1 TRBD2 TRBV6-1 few TGTGCCAGCACCCGAGCGGGAGGGCCAAGTGAGCAGTTCTTC CASTRAGGPSEQFF
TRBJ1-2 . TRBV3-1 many TGTGCCAGCAGCCAAGATGTGGGTGCTGGCTACACCTTC CASSQDVGAGYTF